This TCR beta chain was sequenced in a study of blood T cells in healthy people across ages. The CDR3 covers 15 residues. V lost 3 bases, J lost 0 bases, and 5 bases stayed unmatched. Looked up from germline, CDR1 is DFQATT and CDR2 is SNEGSKA (reference sequence). With a J-beta primer mix and a sample-barcoded 5' primer, a second PCR ran roughly 7 to 11 cycles. One entry per CDR3 protein, called by TCRdb with MiXCR from the 5' RACE reads. The repertoire consists of about 620,000 distinct CDR3 sequences, with around 20% occurring once and the leading ten covering approximately 3.7%. Approximately 9.7 milliliters was the volume of peripheral blood drawn from each donor.

This receptor was identified in a man in his 70s in good health. The specimen was blood. This chain joins TRBV20-1 and TRBJ1-5; 7 bases fit TRBD1. The CDR3 reads CSARRGLDSNQPQHF. CDR3 nucleotides: TGCAGTGCTAGGAGGGGGCTGGATAGCAATCAGCCCCAGCATTTT.